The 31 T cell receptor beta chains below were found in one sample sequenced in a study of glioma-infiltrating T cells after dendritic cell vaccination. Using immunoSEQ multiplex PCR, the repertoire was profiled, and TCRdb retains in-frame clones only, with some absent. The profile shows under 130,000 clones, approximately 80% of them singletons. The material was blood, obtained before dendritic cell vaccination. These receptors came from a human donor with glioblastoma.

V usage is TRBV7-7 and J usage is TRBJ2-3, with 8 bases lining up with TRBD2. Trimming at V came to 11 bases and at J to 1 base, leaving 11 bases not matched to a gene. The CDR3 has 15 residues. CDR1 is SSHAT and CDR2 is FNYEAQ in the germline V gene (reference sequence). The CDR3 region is CAVAGGAFCTDTQYF. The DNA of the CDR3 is TGTGCCGTAGCCGGGGGGGCTTTTTGCACAGATACGCAGTATTTT.

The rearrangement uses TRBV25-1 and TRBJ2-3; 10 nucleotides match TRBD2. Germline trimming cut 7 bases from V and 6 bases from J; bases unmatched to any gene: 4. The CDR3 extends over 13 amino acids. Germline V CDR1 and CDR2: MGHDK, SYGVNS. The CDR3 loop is CASNAAGGDTQYF. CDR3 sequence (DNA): TGTGCCAGCAATGCAGCGGGGGGGGATACGCAGTATTTT.

The CDR3 sequence: CASSLERGGRETQYF. As DNA, the CDR3 is TGTGCCAGCAGTCTAGAGCGGGGGGGGAGGGAGACCCAGTACTTC. The chain is built from TRBV27 and TRBJ2-5; 10 nucleotides align to TRBD2. V shed 5 bases, J shed 5 bases, and the junction held 8 bases outside the gene matches. The CDR3 runs to 15 residues. Germline assignment: CDR1 MNHEY and CDR2 SMNVEV (reference sequence).

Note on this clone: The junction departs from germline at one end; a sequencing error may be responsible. CDR3 sequence (DNA): TGTGCTAGCAGCTTACAGGGGACATCACAAGAGACCCAGTACTTC. Translated: CASSLQGTSQETQYF. The chain links TRBV7-7 to TRBJ2-5; 7 bases match TRBD1. This CDR3 comprises 15 residues. Germline CDR1 is SSHAT and CDR2 is FNYEAQ (reference sequence).

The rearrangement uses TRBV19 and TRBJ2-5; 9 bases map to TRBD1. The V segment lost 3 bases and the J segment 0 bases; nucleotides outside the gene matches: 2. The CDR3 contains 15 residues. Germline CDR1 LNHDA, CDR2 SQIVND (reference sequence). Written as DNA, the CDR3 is TGTGCCAGTAGTATTTGGACAGGGGACCAAGAGACCCAGTACTTC. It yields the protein CASSIWTGDQETQYF. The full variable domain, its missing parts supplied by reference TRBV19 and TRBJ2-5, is DGGITQSPKYLFRKEGQNVTLSCEQNLNHDAMYWYRQDPGQGLRLIYYSQIVNDFQKGDIAEGYSVSREKKESFPLTVTSAQKNPTAFYLCASSIWTGDQETQYFGPGTRLLVL.

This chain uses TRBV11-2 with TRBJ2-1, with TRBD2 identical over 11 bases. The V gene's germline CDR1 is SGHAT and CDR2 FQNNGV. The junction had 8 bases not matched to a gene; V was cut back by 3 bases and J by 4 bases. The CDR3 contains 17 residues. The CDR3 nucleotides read TGTGCCAGCAGCTTCCCTCGACTAGCGGGGACTTACAATGAGCAGTTCTTC. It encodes CASSFPRLAGTYNEQFF. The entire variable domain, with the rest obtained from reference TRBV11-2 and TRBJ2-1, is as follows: EAGVAQSPRYKIIEKRQSVAFWCNPISGHATLYWYQQILGQGPKLLIQFQNNGVVDDSQLPKDRFSAERLKGVDSTLKIQPAKLEDSAVYLCASSFPRLAGTYNEQFFGPGTRLTVL.

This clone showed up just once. CDR3 coding DNA: TGCGCCAGCAGACAAGCCCTAAGCAGGGGCCGGACTGAAGCTTTCTTT. It codes for CASRQALSRGRTEAFF. This sequence joins TRBV5-1 and TRBJ1-1, with D maybe TRBD1 (6 bases). There are 16 residues in the CDR3. The germline V gene encodes CDR1 SGHRS and CDR2 YFSETQ. V lost 5 bases, J lost 5 bases, and 22 bases lay in between.

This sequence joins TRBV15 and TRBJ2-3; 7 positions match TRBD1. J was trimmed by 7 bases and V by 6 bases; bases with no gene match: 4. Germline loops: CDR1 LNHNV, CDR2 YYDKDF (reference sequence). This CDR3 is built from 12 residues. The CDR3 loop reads CATSEGAYTQYF. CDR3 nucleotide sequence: TGTGCCACCAGTGAGGGGGCGTATACGCAGTATTTT.

The CDR3 sequence is CASSKTGTGGTDTQYF. The CDR3 coding sequence is TGTGCCAGTAGTAAAACCGGGACAGGGGGCACAGATACGCAGTATTTT. The chain is built from TRBV19 and TRBJ2-3, with 10 bases matching TRBD1. Trimming removed 4 bases from V and 1 base from J; junction bases left unmatched: 5. There are 16 residues in the CDR3. CDR1 is LNHDA, CDR2 SQIVND, per germline (reference sequence). Combining the CDR3 with reference TRBV19 and TRBJ2-3 gives the whole variable domain DGGITQSPKYLFRKEGQNVTLSCEQNLNHDAMYWYRQDPGQGLRLIYYSQIVNDFQKGDIAEGYSVSREKKESFPLTVTSAQKNPTAFYLCASSKTGTGGTDTQYFGPGTRLTVL.

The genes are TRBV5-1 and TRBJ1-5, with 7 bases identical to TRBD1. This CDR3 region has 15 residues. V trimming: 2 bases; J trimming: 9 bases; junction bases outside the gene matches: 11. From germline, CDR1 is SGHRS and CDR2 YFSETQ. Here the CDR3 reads CASSFTTGPEWPQHF. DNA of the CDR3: TGCGCCAGCAGCTTCACGACAGGGCCCGAGTGGCCCCAGCATTTT.

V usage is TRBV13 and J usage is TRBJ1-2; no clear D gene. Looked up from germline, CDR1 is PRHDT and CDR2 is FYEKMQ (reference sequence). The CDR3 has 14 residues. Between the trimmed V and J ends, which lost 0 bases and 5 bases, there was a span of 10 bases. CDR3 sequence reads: CASSLGVSLYGYTF. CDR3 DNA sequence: TGTGCCAGCAGCTTAGGCGTCAGTCTTTATGGCTACACCTTC.

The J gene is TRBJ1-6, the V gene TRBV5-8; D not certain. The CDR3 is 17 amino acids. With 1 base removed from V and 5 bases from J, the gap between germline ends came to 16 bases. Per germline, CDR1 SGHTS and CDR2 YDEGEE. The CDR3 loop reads CASSLRYSGYHNSPLHF. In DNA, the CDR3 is TGTGCCAGCAGCTTGAGATACTCGGGATATCATAATTCACCCCTCCACTTT. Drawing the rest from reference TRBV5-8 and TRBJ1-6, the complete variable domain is EAGVTQSPTHLIKTRGQQATLRCSPISGHTSVYWYQQALGLGLQFLLWYDEGEERNRGNFPPRFSGRQFPNYSSELNVNALELEDSALYLCASSLRYSGYHNSPLHFGNGTRLTVT.

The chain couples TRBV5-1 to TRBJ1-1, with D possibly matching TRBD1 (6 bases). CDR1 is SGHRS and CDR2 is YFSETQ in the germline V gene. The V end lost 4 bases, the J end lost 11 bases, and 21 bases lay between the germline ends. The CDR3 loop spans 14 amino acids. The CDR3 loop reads CASSEKTGNMLAFF. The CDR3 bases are TGCGCCAGCAGCGAAAAAACAGGGAATATGCTCGCTTTCTTT.

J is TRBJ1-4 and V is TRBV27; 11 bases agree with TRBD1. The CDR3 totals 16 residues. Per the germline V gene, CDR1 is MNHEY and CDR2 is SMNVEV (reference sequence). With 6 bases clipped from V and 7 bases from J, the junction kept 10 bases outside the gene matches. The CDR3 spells CASSGGQGAGGEKLFF. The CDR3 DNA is TGTGCCAGCAGCGGAGGACAGGGGGCTGGAGGTGAAAAACTGTTTTTT.

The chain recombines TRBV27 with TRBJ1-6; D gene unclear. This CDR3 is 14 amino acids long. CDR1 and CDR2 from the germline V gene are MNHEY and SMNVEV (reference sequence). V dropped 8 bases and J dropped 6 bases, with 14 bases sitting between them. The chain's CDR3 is CASSMTLGNSPLHF. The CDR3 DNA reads TGTGCCAGCTCGATGACACTCGGTAATTCACCCCTCCACTTT.

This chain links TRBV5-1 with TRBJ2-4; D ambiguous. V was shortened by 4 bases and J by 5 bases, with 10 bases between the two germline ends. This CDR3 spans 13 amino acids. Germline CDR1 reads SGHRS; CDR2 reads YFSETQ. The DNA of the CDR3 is TGCGCCAGCAGCCAAGAGAGCCAAAACATTCAGTACTTC. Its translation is CASSQESQNIQYF.

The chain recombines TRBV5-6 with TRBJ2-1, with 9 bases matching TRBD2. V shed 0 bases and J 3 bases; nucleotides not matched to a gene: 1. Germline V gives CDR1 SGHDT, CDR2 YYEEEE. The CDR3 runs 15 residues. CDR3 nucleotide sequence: TGTGCCAGCAGCTTGGGCGGGGGGGGCTACAATGAGCAGTTCTTC. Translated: CASSLGGGGYNEQFF.

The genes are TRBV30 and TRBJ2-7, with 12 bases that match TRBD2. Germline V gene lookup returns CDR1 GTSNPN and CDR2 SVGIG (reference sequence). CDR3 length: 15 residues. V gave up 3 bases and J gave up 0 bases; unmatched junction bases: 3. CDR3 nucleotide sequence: TGTGCCTGGAGGGTGACTAGCGGGGGCTCCTACGAGCAGTACTTC. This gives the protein CAWRVTSGGSYEQYF.

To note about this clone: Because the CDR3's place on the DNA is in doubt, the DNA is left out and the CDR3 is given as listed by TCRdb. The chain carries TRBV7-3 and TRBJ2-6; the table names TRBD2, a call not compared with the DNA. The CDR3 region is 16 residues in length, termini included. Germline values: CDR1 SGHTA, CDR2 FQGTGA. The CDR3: CASSFGEGIGANVLTF.

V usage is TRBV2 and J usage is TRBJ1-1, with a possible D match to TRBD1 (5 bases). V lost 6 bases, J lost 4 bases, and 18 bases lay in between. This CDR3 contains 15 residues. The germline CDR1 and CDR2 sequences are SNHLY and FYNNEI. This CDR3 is CASRGGFLGSTEAFF. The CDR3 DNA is TGTGCCAGCAGGGGGGGGTTCTTAGGCAGCACTGAAGCTTTCTTT.

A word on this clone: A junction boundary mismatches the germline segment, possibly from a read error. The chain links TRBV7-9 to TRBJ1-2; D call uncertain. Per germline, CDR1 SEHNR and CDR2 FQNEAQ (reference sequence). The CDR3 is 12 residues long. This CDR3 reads CAGSLVVYGYTF. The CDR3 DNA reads TGTGCCGGCAGCTTAGTCGTCTATGGCTACACCTTC.

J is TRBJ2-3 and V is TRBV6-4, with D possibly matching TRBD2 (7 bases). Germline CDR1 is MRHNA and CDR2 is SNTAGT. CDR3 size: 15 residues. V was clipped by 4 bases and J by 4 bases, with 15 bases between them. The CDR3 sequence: CASSVQRGGADTQYF. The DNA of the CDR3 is TGTGCCAGCAGTGTGCAGAGGGGGGGCGCAGATACGCAGTATTTT.

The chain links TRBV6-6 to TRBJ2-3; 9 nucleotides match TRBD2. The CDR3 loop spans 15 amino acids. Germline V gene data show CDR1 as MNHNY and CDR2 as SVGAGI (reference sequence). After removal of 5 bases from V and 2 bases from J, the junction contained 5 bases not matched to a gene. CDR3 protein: CASSGSGGTTDTQYF. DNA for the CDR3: TGTGCCAGCAGTGGAAGCGGGGGGACCACAGATACGCAGTATTTT.

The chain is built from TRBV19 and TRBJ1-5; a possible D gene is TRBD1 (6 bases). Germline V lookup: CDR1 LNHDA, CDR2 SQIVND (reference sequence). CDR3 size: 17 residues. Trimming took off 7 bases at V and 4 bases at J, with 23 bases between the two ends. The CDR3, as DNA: TGTGCCAGTACTATCTTCCCGTTCGGGACAAGGAATCAGCCCCAGCATTTT. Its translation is CASTIFPFGTRNQPQHF. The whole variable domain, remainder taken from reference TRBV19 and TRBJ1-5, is DGGITQSPKYLFRKEGQNVTLSCEQNLNHDAMYWYRQDPGQGLRLIYYSQIVNDFQKGDIAEGYSVSREKKESFPLTVTSAQKNPTAFYLCASTIFPFGTRNQPQHFGDGTRLSIL.

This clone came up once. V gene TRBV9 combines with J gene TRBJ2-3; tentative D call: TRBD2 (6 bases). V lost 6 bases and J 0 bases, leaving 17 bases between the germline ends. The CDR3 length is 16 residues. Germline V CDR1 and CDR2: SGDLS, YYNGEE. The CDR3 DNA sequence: TGTGCCAGCAACCTCCGGGGACTGACTAGCACAGATACGCAGTATTTT. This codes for CASNLRGLTSTDTQYF. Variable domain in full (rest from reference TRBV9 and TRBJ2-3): DSGVTQTPKHLITATGQRVTLRCSPRSGDLSVYWYQQSLDQGLQFLIQYYNGEERAKGNILERFSAQQFPDLHSELNLSSLELGDSALYFCASNLRGLTSTDTQYFGPGTRLTVL.

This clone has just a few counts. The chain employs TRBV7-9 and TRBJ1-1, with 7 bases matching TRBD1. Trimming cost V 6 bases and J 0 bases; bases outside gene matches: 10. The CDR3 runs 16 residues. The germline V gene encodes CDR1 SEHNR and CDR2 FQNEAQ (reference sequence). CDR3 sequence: CASRDRVGPMNTEAFF. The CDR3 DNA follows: TGTGCCAGCAGAGACAGGGTGGGACCTATGAACACTGAAGCTTTCTTT.

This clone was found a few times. In DNA, the CDR3 is TGCGCCAGCAGCCCATCCCCTAGGGGGATAAAAGCTTTCTTT. This codes for CASSPSPRGIKAFF. The chain is built from TRBV4-1 and TRBJ1-1, with D perhaps matching TRBD1 (6 bases). There are 14 residues in the CDR3. The ends were cut back, 4 bases at V and 9 bases at J, with 18 bases in the middle. The V gene's germline CDR1 is MGHRA and CDR2 YSYEKL.

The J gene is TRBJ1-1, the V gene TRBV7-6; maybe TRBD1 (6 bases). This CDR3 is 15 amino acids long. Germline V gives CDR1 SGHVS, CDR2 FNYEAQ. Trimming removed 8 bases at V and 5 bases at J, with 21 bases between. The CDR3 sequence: CASGQSAGGRTEAFF. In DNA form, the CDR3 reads TGTGCCAGCGGCCAATCTGCCGGGGGGCGAACTGAAGCTTTCTTT.

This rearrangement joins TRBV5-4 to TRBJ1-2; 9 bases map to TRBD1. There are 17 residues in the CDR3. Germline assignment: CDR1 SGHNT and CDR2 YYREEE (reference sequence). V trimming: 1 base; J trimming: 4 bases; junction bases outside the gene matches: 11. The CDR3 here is CASSLWGTGRNIYGYTF. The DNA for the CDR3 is TGTGCCAGCAGCTTGTGGGGGACAGGGAGGAATATCTATGGCTACACCTTC. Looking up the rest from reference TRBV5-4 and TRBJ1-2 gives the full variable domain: ETGVTQSPTHLIKTRGQQVTLRCSSQSGHNTVSWYQQALGQGPQFIFQYYREEENGRGNFPPRFSGLQFPNYSSELNVNALELDDSALYLCASSLWGTGRNIYGYTFGSGTRLTVV.

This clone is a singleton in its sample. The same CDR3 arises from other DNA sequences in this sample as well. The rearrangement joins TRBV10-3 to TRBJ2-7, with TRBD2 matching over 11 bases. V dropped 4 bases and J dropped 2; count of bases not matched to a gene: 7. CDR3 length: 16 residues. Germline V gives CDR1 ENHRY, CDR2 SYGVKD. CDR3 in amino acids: CAISGLTSGDAYEQYF. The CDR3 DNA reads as TGTGCCATCAGTGGCTTGACTAGCGGGGACGCCTACGAGCAGTACTTC.

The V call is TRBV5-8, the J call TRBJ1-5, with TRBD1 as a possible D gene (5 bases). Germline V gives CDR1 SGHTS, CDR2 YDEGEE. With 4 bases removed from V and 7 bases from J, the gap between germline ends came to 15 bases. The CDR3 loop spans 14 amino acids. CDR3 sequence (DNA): TGTGCCAGCAGCCATAGGCAGGGATTGCAGCCCCAGCATTTT. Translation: CASSHRQGLQPQHF.